This T cell receptor (beta chain) was found in a study of OX40 agonist ivuxolimab in advanced cancers. This CDR3 comprises 12 residues. Trimming took off 3 bases at V and 3 bases at J, with 5 bases between the two ends. The germline gives CDR1 SGHNT, CDR2 YENEEA. Generated by immunoSEQ multiplex PCR, the TCRdb table keeps only in-frame clones and is missing some. The sample has 90,000 to 100,000 clones; about 85% are singletons. The table lists this clone with a count of one. The receptor was isolated from an adult with an advanced solid tumor such as melanoma, head and neck, liver or kidney cancer. The material was CD4+ or CD8+ T cells sorted from blood, obtained in a trial of the OX40 agonist ivuxolimab. The chain employs TRBV11-3 and TRBJ1-1, with a tentative D call TRBD1 (5 bases). CDR3 sequence: CASSLGDTEAFF. The CDR3, as DNA: TGTGCCAGCAGCTTGGGGGACACTGAAGCTTTCTTT.